This section outlines one T cell receptor (beta chain) sequence together with its context. These data are taken from a study of OX40 agonist ivuxolimab in advanced cancers. Overall study: Hepatocellular carcinoma, melanoma, renal cell or head and neck cancer was diagnosed in the dose-escalation patients.

TCRdb's table, derived via immunoSEQ multiplex PCR, lists solely in-frame clones and lacks some. The top ten hold more than 8% of the sample, which has 75,000 to 100,000 clones, 80% to 90% seen once. Trimming cost V 4 bases and J 4 bases, with 10 bases left between them. Per germline, CDR1 SGHVS and CDR2 FNYEAQ. The CDR3 spans 13 residues. The rearrangement links TRBV7-6 to TRBJ2-5; D is possibly TRBD1 (6 bases). The input for sequencing was CD4+ or CD8+ T cells sorted from blood, taken in a trial of the OX40 agonist ivuxolimab. The sequence was obtained from an adult with an advanced solid tumor such as melanoma, head and neck, liver or kidney cancer. CDR3 amino acids: CASSSGQLETQYF. CDR3 coding DNA: TGTGCCAGCAGCTCAGGACAGCTAGAGACCCAGTACTTC.